Presented here are 18 T cell receptor beta chains from one specimen sequenced in a study of T cells in localized non-small cell lung cancer. Data came from immunoSEQ multiplex PCR; TCRdb stores just in-frame clones and leaves some out. The sample lists around 30,000 clones; around 93% were seen once. The sample consisted of PBMCs, taken before any cancer treatment. Receptor source: a man between 40 and 75 years old with stage II lung adenocarcinoma.

By proportion, this clone is medium-sized. V gene TRBV25-1 combines with J gene TRBJ2-1; TRBD2 aligns across 8 bases. The germline gives CDR1 MGHDK, CDR2 SYGVNS. The CDR3 runs 12 residues. With 10 bases clipped from V and 4 bases from J, the junction kept 3 bases outside the gene matches. The CDR3 sequence: CAIRGGYNEQFF. CDR3 sequence (DNA): TGTGCCATACGGGGGGGTTACAATGAGCAGTTCTTC.

This chain joins TRBV5-5 and TRBJ2-7; 7 bases match TRBD2. Per germline, CDR1 SGHKS and CDR2 YYEKEE (reference sequence). This CDR3 comprises 12 residues. Trimming at V came to 4 bases and at J to 5 bases, leaving 3 bases not matched to a gene. CDR3 nucleotides: TGTGCCAGCAGCCCCCGGGGGGACGAGCAGTACTTC. Translated, it gives CASSPRGDEQYF.

The chain carries TRBV6-5 and TRBJ1-5, with D perhaps TRBD1 (6 bases). Trimming stripped 0 bases from V and 4 bases from J, with 10 bases between. This CDR3 comprises 15 residues. CDR1 and CDR2 from the germline V gene are MNHEY and SVGAGI. CDR3 bases: TGTGCCAGCAGTTACTCTTTGGACAGAAATCAGCCCCAGCATTTT. Residues: CASSYSLDRNQPQHF.

The chain has TRBV7-2 and TRBJ2-3; a possible D gene is TRBD2 (5 bases). Trimming left V 3 bases short and J 4 bases short, with 14 bases between. The germline CDR1 and CDR2 sequences are SGHTA and FQGNSA. The CDR3 extends over 15 amino acids. The CDR3 reads CASSFPTGAADTQYF. The CDR3 bases are TGTGCCAGCAGCTTTCCCACTGGAGCGGCAGATACGCAGTATTTT. Full variable domain (rest looked up from reference TRBV7-2 and TRBJ2-3): GAGVSQSPSNKVTEKGKDVELRCDPISGHTALYWYRQSLGQGLEFLIYFQGNSAPDKSGLPSDRFSAERTGGSVSTLTIQRTQQEDSAVYLCASSFPTGAADTQYFGPGTRLTVL.

The chain combines TRBV7-3 with TRBJ2-5; D possibly corresponds to TRBD2 (5 bases). Germline assignment: CDR1 SGHTA and CDR2 FQGTGA. This CDR3 contains 13 residues. V was clipped by 4 bases and J by 5 bases, with 11 bases between them. The CDR3 is CASSSGLAETQYF. The CDR3 DNA is TGTGCCAGCAGCTCCGGATTAGCGGAGACCCAGTACTTC.

V is TRBV7-9 and J is TRBJ1-1; TRBD1 agrees at 8 bases. The CDR3 has 14 amino acids. V trimming: 5 bases; J trimming: 1 base; junction bases outside the gene matches: 3. CDR1 and CDR2 (germline): SEHNR, FQNEAQ (reference sequence). CDR3 amino acids: CASSMTGANTEAFF. The CDR3 coding sequence is TGTGCCAGCAGCATGACAGGGGCGAACACTGAAGCTTTCTTT.

V usage is TRBV28 and J usage is TRBJ1-1; 7 bases line up with TRBD1. This CDR3 comprises 14 residues. With 6 bases clipped from V and 5 bases from J, the junction kept 9 bases outside the gene matches. Germline assignment: CDR1 MDHEN and CDR2 SYDVKM. CDR3 region: CASRSPGGGTEAFF. The DNA of the CDR3 is TGTGCCAGCAGGTCCCCAGGGGGAGGGACTGAAGCTTTCTTT.

This clone has only one observation. The chain employs TRBV4-1 and TRBJ1-4; D is uncertain. The CDR3 has 13 residues. Trimming pared 1 base from V and 7 bases from J, leaving 7 bases between. CDR1 and CDR2 (germline): MGHRA, YSYEKL. The CDR3 region has the DNA TGCGCCAGCAGCCAAGTCGGGCCTGAAAAACTGTTTTTT. Amino acid sequence: CASSQVGPEKLFF.

The chain carries TRBV19 and TRBJ2-5; D may be TRBD1 (6 bases). Germline V gene lookup returns CDR1 LNHDA and CDR2 SQIVND (reference sequence). This CDR3 is built from 14 residues. V lost 6 bases, J lost 5 bases, and 16 bases lay in between. The CDR3 reads CASSLPGQRETQYF. CDR3 nucleotide sequence: TGTGCCAGTAGCCTTCCGGGACAAAGGGAGACCCAGTACTTC.

This chain links TRBV23-1 with TRBJ1-4, with 7 bases fitting TRBD1. TRBV23-1 is an open reading frame whose function is uncertain. The length of the CDR3 is 14 residues. J gave up 8 bases and V 0 bases, and 3 bases lay outside the gene matches. The DNA for the CDR3 is TGCGCCAGCAGTCAATCAGGGGGCAGGGAAAAACTGTTTTTT. Translated, it gives CASSQSGGREKLFF.

This clone turned up a few times. The chain recombines TRBV19 with TRBJ2-2; maybe TRBD2 (6 bases). Trimming shortened V by 5 bases and J by 0 bases, and 19 bases separated the two germline ends. Germline CDR1 reads LNHDA; CDR2 reads SQIVND (reference sequence). The CDR3 loop spans 18 amino acids. CDR3 residues: CASSSNGRRVANTGELFF. As DNA, the CDR3 is TGTGCCAGTAGTTCGAACGGCCGGAGGGTTGCGAACACCGGGGAGCTGTTTTTT.

The V gene is TRBV28, the J gene TRBJ2-1; the D is unclear. Germline CDR1 and CDR2: MDHEN and SYDVKM. Between the trimmed V and J ends, which lost 2 bases and 8 bases, there was a span of 7 bases. The CDR3 has 12 residues. The DNA for the CDR3 is TGTGCCAGCAGTTTAAGGTTCGATGAGCAGTTCTTC. Translating gives CASSLRFDEQFF.

This clone was counted a single time. This rearrangement joins TRBV28 to TRBJ2-5, with D maybe TRBD1 (5 bases). This CDR3 comprises 12 residues. Deletions cut 5 bases from V and 6 bases from J, with 10 bases between. Per germline, CDR1 MDHEN and CDR2 SYDVKM. CDR3 DNA sequence: TGTGCCAGCAGTCTCCCAGGGCAGACCCAGTACTTC. Amino acid sequence: CASSLPGQTQYF.

This clone was recorded once. The J gene is TRBJ2-2, the V gene TRBV7-3; 13 bases are a match to TRBD2. This CDR3 contains 19 residues. The V gene end was trimmed by 5 bases and the J gene end by 4 bases; junction bases not matched to a gene: 13. CDR1 is SGHTA and CDR2 is FQGTGA in the germline V gene. CDR3 in amino acids: CASSPIVLAGGSGTGELFF. The CDR3 bases are TGTGCCAGCAGCCCCATAGTACTAGCGGGAGGGTCGGGCACCGGGGAGCTGTTTTTT.

This clone has a single count. The chain combines TRBV4-2 with TRBJ2-3; D may be TRBD2 (6 bases). Germline CDR1 LGHNA, CDR2 YNFKEQ. The V gene lost 0 bases and the J gene lost 4 bases, with 17 bases spanning the gap. This CDR3 spans 17 amino acids. The CDR3 coding sequence is TGTGCCAGCAGCCAAGAAAACGTCGGGAGAGGGGCAGATACGCAGTATTTT. This gives the protein CASSQENVGRGADTQYF.

The chain employs TRBV7-9 and TRBJ1-1; D is ambiguous. There are 12 residues in the CDR3. Looked up from germline, CDR1 is SEHNR and CDR2 is FQNEAQ (reference sequence). V was trimmed by 1 base and J by 4 bases, leaving 4 bases between them. The DNA of the CDR3 is TGTGCCAGCAGCTTAGGGGTCACTGAAGCTTTCTTT. Translation: CASSLGVTEAFF.

The chain's CDR3 is CASSETGAYEQYF. CDR3 nucleotide sequence: TGTGCCAGCAGTGAGACAGGGGCCTACGAGCAGTACTTC. V and J are TRBV2 and TRBJ2-7, with 8 bases fitting TRBD1. Trimming at V came to 3 bases and at J to 2 bases, leaving 0 bases not matched to a gene. The CDR3 covers 13 residues. CDR1 is SNHLY, CDR2 FYNNEI, per germline. The entire variable domain, with the rest obtained from reference TRBV2 and TRBJ2-7, is as follows: EPEVTQTPSHQVTQMGQEVILRCVPISNHLYFYWYRQILGQKVEFLVSFYNNEISEKSEIFDDQFSVERPDGSNFTLKIRSTKLEDSAMYFCASSETGAYEQYFGPGTRLTVT.

CDR3 loop: CASTQQLTGTDYNEQFF. Here the CDR3 DNA reads TGTGCCAGCACCCAGCAGCTAACCGGGACAGACTACAATGAGCAGTTCTTC. The chain uses TRBV21-1 and TRBJ2-1; the D call in the table, TRBD1, was not verified against the DNA. TRBV21-1 is classified as a pseudogene. The CDR3 spans 17 residues.